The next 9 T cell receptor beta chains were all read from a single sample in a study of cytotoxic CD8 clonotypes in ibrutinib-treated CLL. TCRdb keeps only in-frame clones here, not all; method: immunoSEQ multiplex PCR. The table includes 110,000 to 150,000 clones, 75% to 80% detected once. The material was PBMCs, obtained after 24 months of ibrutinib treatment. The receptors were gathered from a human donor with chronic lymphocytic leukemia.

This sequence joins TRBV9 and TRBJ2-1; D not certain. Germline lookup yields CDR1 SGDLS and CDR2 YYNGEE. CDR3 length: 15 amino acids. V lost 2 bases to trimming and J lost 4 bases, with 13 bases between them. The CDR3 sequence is CASSVESGPYNEQFF. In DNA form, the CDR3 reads TGTGCCAGCAGCGTCGAGTCAGGACCTTACAATGAGCAGTTCTTC.

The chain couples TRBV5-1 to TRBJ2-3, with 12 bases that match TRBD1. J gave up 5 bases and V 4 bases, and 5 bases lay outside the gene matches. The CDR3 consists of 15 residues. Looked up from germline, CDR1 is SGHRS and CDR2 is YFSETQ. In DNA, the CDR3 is TGCGCCAGCAGCCCCGGGACAGGGGGCGGAGATACGCAGTATTTT. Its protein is CASSPGTGGGDTQYF.

CDR3 nucleotide sequence: TGTGCCACCAGCAGAGGGCGGACAGAAGCCAAGGCCGAGCAGTACTTC. It encodes CATSRGRTEAKAEQYF. The chain joins TRBV15 to TRBJ2-7, with TRBD1 as a possible D gene (6 bases). V was trimmed by 1 base and J by 6 bases, leaving 19 bases between them. The CDR3 runs to 16 residues. The germline V gene encodes CDR1 LNHNV and CDR2 YYDKDF (reference sequence).

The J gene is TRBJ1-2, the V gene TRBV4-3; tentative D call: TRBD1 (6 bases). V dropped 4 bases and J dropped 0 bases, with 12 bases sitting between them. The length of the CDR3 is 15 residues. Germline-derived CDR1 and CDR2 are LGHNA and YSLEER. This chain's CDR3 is CASSPRTEANYGYTF. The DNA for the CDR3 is TGCGCCAGCAGCCCCCGGACAGAAGCTAACTATGGCTACACCTTC.

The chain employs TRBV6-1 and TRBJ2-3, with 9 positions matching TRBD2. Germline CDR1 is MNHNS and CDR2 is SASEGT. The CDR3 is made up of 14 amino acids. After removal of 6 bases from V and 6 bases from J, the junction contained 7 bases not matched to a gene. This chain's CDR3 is CASSQGGGADTQYF. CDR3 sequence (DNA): TGTGCCAGCAGCCAAGGCGGGGGGGCGGATACGCAGTATTTT.

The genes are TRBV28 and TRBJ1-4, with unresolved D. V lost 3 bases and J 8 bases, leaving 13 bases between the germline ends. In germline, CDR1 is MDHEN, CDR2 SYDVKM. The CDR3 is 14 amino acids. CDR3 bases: TGTGCCAGCAGTTTCCGGCCCGACATAGAAAAACTGTTTTTT. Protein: CASSFRPDIEKLFF.

The CDR3 loop reads CASSFHSGSSYEQYF. CDR3 nucleotides: TGTGCCAGCAGCTTCCACTCGGGCTCCTCTTACGAGCAGTACTTC. V usage is TRBV11-2 and J usage is TRBJ2-7; D not resolved. V lost 3 bases and J lost 4, with 16 bases in between. CDR1 and CDR2 from the germline V gene are SGHAT and FQNNGV. This CDR3 is 15 amino acids long.

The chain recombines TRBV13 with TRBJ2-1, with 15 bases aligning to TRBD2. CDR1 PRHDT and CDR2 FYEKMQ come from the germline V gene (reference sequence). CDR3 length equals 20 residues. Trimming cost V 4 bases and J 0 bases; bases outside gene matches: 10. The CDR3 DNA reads TGTGCCAGCAGCTCGAGGACTAGCGGGGGGGAAAGGGTCTCCTACAATGAGCAGTTCTTC. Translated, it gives CASSSRTSGGERVSYNEQFF.

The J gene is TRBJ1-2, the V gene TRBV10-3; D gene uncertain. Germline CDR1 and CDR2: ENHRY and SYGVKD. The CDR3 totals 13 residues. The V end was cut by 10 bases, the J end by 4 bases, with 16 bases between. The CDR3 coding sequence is TGTGCCACTAGTCTTGGGGTCGCCTATGGCTACACCTTC. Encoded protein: CATSLGVAYGYTF.